This record concerns one T cell receptor beta chain sequence. Clones were read by immunoSEQ multiplex PCR, and TCRdb kept only the in-frame ones, dropping some. Altogether about 15,000 clones are present, 85% to 90% being singletons, with the ten largest covering around 29%. This sample was included in a study of blood T cell repertoires in COVID-19. Study at large: COVID-19 samples, acute and convalescent, were from the United States, Italy and Spain.

This receptor was taken from a woman older than 75 with COVID-19, enrolled during active disease. Sample: peripheral blood.

This CDR3 is CASRTGRHGRNEQFF. DNA for the CDR3: TGTGCCAGCAGGACAGGGCGACATGGGAGGAATGAGCAGTTCTTC. The rearrangement joins TRBV28 to TRBJ2-1, with a tentative D call TRBD1 (7 bases). Germline values: CDR1 MDHEN, CDR2 SYDVKM. CDR3 length: 15 amino acids. Trimming cost V 6 bases and J 7 bases, with 19 bases left between them.